This section outlines one T cell receptor beta chain sequence together with its context. This entry is derived from a study of T cells in Graves' hyperthyroidism and ophthalmopathy. Regions amplified from RNA transcripts were the TCR beta CDR3 regions. The HTBI primer set was used in a first-round RT-PCR of the TCR CDR3. One entry per CDR3 protein results from TCRdb running MiXCR on the multiplex PCR reads. The sample holds hundreds of thousands of distinct CDR3 sequences, roughly 15% seen once. The hyperthyroidism patients had all been newly diagnosed, and their disease duration was under 2 months. Their ages ranged from 18 to 65 years. V was pared by 3 bases and J by 0 bases, with 6 bases between. Germline CDR1 reads DFQATT; CDR2 reads SNEGSKA (reference sequence). This CDR3 has 12 residues.

The J gene is TRBJ2-7, the V gene TRBV20-1, with no clear D. The sequenced sample was blood. The sequence came from a woman under 40 with Graves' hyperthyroidism. This CDR3 reads CSASVASYEQYF. DNA of the CDR3: TGCAGTGCTAGTGTCGCCTCCTACGAGCAGTACTTC.